This passage covers 25 T cell receptor beta chains from one sample sequenced in a study of PD-1 blockade in classical Hodgkin lymphoma. Noted time point: newly diagnosed, previously untreated cHL patient sample. Magnetic depletion of unwanted cells isolated CD4+ T cells from thawed PBMCs. Method: immunoSEQ multiplex PCR; TCRdb's copy keeps in-frame clones and lacks some. The sample shows just over 15,000 clones, 85% to 90% of them seen only once. Sequencing used CD4+ T cells from blood. The receptors come from a human donor with classical Hodgkin lymphoma.

This clone came up once. This chain connects TRBV10-3 to TRBJ2-7, with 9 positions matching TRBD2. CDR1 is ENHRY, CDR2 SYGVKD, per germline. V was clipped by 8 bases and J by 5 bases; unmatched bases: 10. The CDR3 is 14 amino acids. The CDR3 loop is CAIGSGRTADEQYF. The CDR3 nucleotides read TGTGCCATCGGAAGCGGGAGGACGGCGGACGAGCAGTACTTC.

This clone was seen once. The V call is TRBV5-6, the J call TRBJ1-1; perhaps TRBD1 as D (5 bases). CDR1 is SGHDT, CDR2 YYEEEE, per germline. The CDR3 extends over 12 amino acids. The V gene lost 2 bases and the J gene lost 9 bases, with 11 bases spanning the gap. CDR3 sequence: CASSLGRAKAFF. CDR3 coding DNA: TGTGCCAGCAGCTTAGGCAGGGCTAAAGCTTTCTTT.

The chain employs TRBV6-5 and TRBJ2-4; D possibly uses TRBD1 or TRBD2 (5 bases each). Per germline, CDR1 MNHEY and CDR2 SVGAGI. V was pared by 3 bases and J by 7 bases, with 19 bases between. The CDR3 is made up of 16 amino acids. The CDR3 reads CASSYSTASEGNIQYF. The CDR3, as DNA: TGTGCCAGCAGTTATAGCACGGCATCTGAGGGGAACATTCAGTACTTC.

This clone was picked up a small number of times. V and J are TRBV19 and TRBJ2-7; D tentatively fits TRBD1 or TRBD2 (6 bases each). Germline-derived CDR1 and CDR2 are LNHDA and SQIVND (reference sequence). The CDR3 is 14 residues long. The V end lost 5 bases, the J end lost 5 bases, and 16 bases lay between the germline ends. This chain's CDR3 is CASSPGPGADEQYF. The CDR3 bases are TGTGCCAGTAGTCCCGGACCGGGGGCCGACGAGCAGTACTTC.

The gene calls are TRBV4-3 and TRBJ1-1; TRBD1 is a possible D gene (5 bases). Germline V CDR1 and CDR2: LGHNA, YSLEER. CDR3 length: 13 amino acids. Trimming stripped 0 bases from V and 10 bases from J, with 12 bases between. The CDR3 sequence: CASSQEGRGGAFF. In nucleotides, the CDR3 is TGCGCCAGCAGCCAAGAAGGCCGGGGGGGAGCTTTCTTT.

V is TRBV6-6 and J is TRBJ2-7; 9 bases are a match to TRBD2. Germline CDR1 MNHNY, CDR2 SVGAGI (reference sequence). With V trimmed by 7 bases and J by 0 bases, 10 bases remained unmatched. This CDR3 contains 16 residues. DNA for the CDR3: TGTGCCAGCACCATGGCCCTAGCGGGAAGCTCCTACGAGCAGTACTTC. It yields the protein CASTMALAGSSYEQYF.

V is TRBV18 and J is TRBJ1-2; 11 bases are shared with TRBD1. The germline CDR1 and CDR2 sequences are KGHSH and LQKENI. V gave up 4 bases and J gave up 6 bases; unmatched junction bases: 1. The CDR3 loop spans 13 amino acids. The CDR3 DNA is TGTGCCAGCTCACGGGACAGGGGGAATGGCTACACCTTC. It encodes CASSRDRGNGYTF.

The chain uses TRBV19 and TRBJ1-5; D is unresolved. Germline V gene lookup returns CDR1 LNHDA and CDR2 SQIVND (reference sequence). Trimming shortened V by 3 bases and J by 6 bases, and 15 bases separated the two germline ends. CDR3 length equals 15 residues. CDR3 in DNA: TGTGCCAGTAGTATGGATTGGGGTGGTGGTCAGCCCCAGCATTTT. Its translation is CASSMDWGGGQPQHF.

V usage is TRBV18 and J usage is TRBJ1-3, with 9 bases identical to TRBD1. CDR3 size: 17 residues. Germline V gene data show CDR1 as KGHSH and CDR2 as LQKENI. Germline trimming cut 5 bases from V and 3 bases from J; bases unmatched to any gene: 11. The CDR3 protein is CASSASGTGYLGNTIYF. DNA for the CDR3: TGTGCCAGCTCAGCTTCCGGGACAGGGTACCTTGGAAACACCATATATTTT.

This chain links TRBV5-8 with TRBJ2-3; D is perhaps TRBD1 (5 bases). The CDR3 is 14 residues long. CDR1 is SGHTS and CDR2 is YDEGEE in the germline V gene. The germline V and J ends were trimmed by 8 bases and 0 bases, with 13 bases remaining between them. The CDR3 DNA reads as TGTGCCAGTGCAGGGCGGCCTAGCACAGATACGCAGTATTTT. Encoded protein: CASAGRPSTDTQYF. Full variable domain (remainder filled in from reference TRBV5-8 and TRBJ2-3): EAGVTQSPTHLIKTRGQQATLRCSPISGHTSVYWYQQALGLGLQFLLWYDEGEERNRGNFPPRFSGRQFPNYSSELNVNALELEDSALYLCASAGRPSTDTQYFGPGTRLTVL.

The V call is TRBV5-4, the J call TRBJ2-5; TRBD2 matches 8 bases. Germline trimming cut 3 bases from V and 5 bases from J; bases unmatched to any gene: 3. The germline V gene has CDR1 SGHNT and CDR2 YYREEE (reference sequence). The CDR3 totals 13 residues. The CDR3 loop is CASSSGLGETQYF. The CDR3 DNA is TGTGCCAGCAGCTCGGGACTAGGGGAGACCCAGTACTTC.

This sequence joins TRBV29-1 and TRBJ2-2; 10 nucleotides match TRBD1. Germline CDR1 and CDR2: SQVTM and ANQGSEA. Losses at the gene ends were 6 bases for V and 5 bases for J; bases not matched to a gene: 12. The CDR3 contains 16 residues. The CDR3 nucleotides read TGCAGCGTGACCGACAGGGGGCGCGAAGGGACCGGGGAGCTGTTTTTT. The encoded protein is CSVTDRGREGTGELFF.

The DNA for the CDR3 is TGTGCCAGCAGCTTAGGGCTAGAGCCCACCACAGATACGCAGTATTTT. Encoded protein: CASSLGLEPTTDTQYF. The rearrangement uses TRBV11-1 and TRBJ2-3; D not certain. This CDR3 region has 16 residues. CDR1 and CDR2 (germline): SGHAT, FQDESV (reference sequence). V was pared by 1 base and J by 2 bases, with 13 bases between. The variable domain in full, with the rest retrieved from reference TRBV11-1 and TRBJ2-3, is EAEVAQSPRYKITEKSQAVAFWCDPISGHATLYWYRQILGQGPELLVQFQDESVVDDSQLPKDRFSAERLKGVDSTLKIQPAELGDSAMYLCASSLGLEPTTDTQYFGPGTRLTVL.

The CDR3 nucleotides are TGTGCCAGCAGTTTATCCCTGGGGGCCTACGAGCAGTACTTC. It translates to CASSLSLGAYEQYF. This chain joins TRBV28 and TRBJ2-7; tentatively, D is TRBD1 or TRBD2 (5 bases each). The V and J ends lost 1 base and 2 bases respectively, with 9 bases between them. Germline-derived CDR1 and CDR2 are MDHEN and SYDVKM. The CDR3 has 14 residues. The complete variable domain, with remaining parts taken from reference TRBV28 and TRBJ2-7, reads DVKVTQSSRYLVKRTGEKVFLECVQDMDHENMFWYRQDPGLGLRLIYFSYDVKMKEKGDIPEGYSVSREKKERFSLILESASTNQTSMYLCASSLSLGAYEQYFGPGTRLTVT.

This clone showed up just a few times. The chain combines TRBV6-1 with TRBJ1-5; 7 nucleotides align to TRBD1. This CDR3 has 15 residues. Looked up from germline, CDR1 is MNHNS and CDR2 is SASEGT. Trimming cost V 6 bases and J 2 bases; bases outside gene matches: 7. The CDR3 nucleotides read TGTGCCAGCAGCTTCACAGGGGATCGCAATCAGCCCCAGCATTTT. Amino acids: CASSFTGDRNQPQHF.

This clone was observed a handful of times. V gene TRBV28 combines with J gene TRBJ1-4; no reliable D call. This CDR3 has 12 amino acids. V shed 6 bases and J shed 8 bases, with 10 bases lying between them. Germline CDR1 is MDHEN and CDR2 is SYDVKM. CDR3 amino acids: CASRFSSEKLFF. The CDR3 nucleotides are TGTGCCAGCAGGTTCAGCAGCGAAAAACTGTTTTTT.

The rearrangement joins TRBV29-1 to TRBJ2-5; D possibly matches TRBD1 or TRBD2 (5 bases each). The closer fit of TRBJ2-7 to the DNA end suggests the J call may be wrong. The CDR3 spans 13 residues. Germline CDR1 is SQVTM and CDR2 is ANQGSEA. For the CDR3, the DNA is TGCAGCGTTGAGGGGGACGGGACCTACGAGCAGTACTTC. Translated, it gives CSVEGDGTYEQYF.

The genes are TRBV6-5 and TRBJ2-2; D remains unclear. Trimming cost V 2 bases and J 2 bases, with 9 bases left between them. This CDR3 is built from 15 residues. The germline V gene encodes CDR1 MNHEY and CDR2 SVGAGI. The CDR3 is CASSYRTANTGELFF. CDR3 nucleotide sequence: TGTGCCAGCAGTTACCGGACGGCCAACACCGGGGAGCTGTTTTTT.

The V and J genes are TRBV9 and TRBJ2-1; D might be TRBD2 (6 bases). V was cut by 3 bases and J by 8 bases, with 18 bases left in between. The CDR3 length is 15 residues. CDR1 and CDR2 from the germline V gene are SGDLS and YYNGEE. The CDR3 sequence: CASSAGPLASYEQFF. The CDR3 DNA reads as TGTGCCAGCAGCGCCGGACCACTAGCTAGCTATGAGCAGTTCTTC.

This clone has a handful of counts. The chain has TRBV4-3 and TRBJ1-6; weak D call: TRBD1 (6 bases). Per germline, CDR1 LGHNA and CDR2 YSLEER. V gave up 1 base and J gave up 9 bases, with 13 bases separating them. This CDR3 is 15 amino acids long. DNA for the CDR3: TGCGCCAGCAGCCAAGGGGGGGGCTCGGGTTCACCCCTCCACTTT. Its translation is CASSQGGGSGSPLHF.

The gene calls are TRBV7-2 and TRBJ1-1; TRBD1 matches 9 bases. J lost 5 bases, V lost 1 base, and 8 bases had no gene match. The CDR3 runs to 16 residues. Germline values: CDR1 SGHTA, CDR2 FQGNSA. The CDR3: CASSLETGGGMTEAFF. CDR3 nucleotides: TGTGCCAGCAGCTTAGAGACAGGGGGAGGAATGACTGAAGCTTTCTTT.

The chain has TRBV5-1 and TRBJ2-1; D not resolved. V was cut by 1 base and J by 4 bases, with 9 bases left in between. The CDR3 spans 14 residues. CDR1 SGHRS and CDR2 YFSETQ come from the germline V gene. The CDR3 region is CASSLRAAYNEQFF. CDR3 nucleotide sequence: TGCGCCAGCAGCTTGCGGGCGGCGTACAATGAGCAGTTCTTC.

V usage is TRBV11-3 and J usage is TRBJ1-3; weak D call: TRBD1 (6 bases). Germline CDR1 is SGHNT and CDR2 is YENEEA. V gave up 2 bases and J gave up 4 bases, with 15 bases separating them. The CDR3 is 16 residues long. The CDR3 DNA is TGTGCCAGCAGCTTATTTATAGGGGGGAGGGGAAACACCATATATTTT. Translated: CASSLFIGGRGNTIYF.

The genes are TRBV28 and TRBJ2-6, with D possibly matching TRBD1 (6 bases). CDR1 and CDR2 (germline): MDHEN, SYDVKM. The V gene lost 5 bases and the J gene lost 4 bases, with 12 bases spanning the gap. This CDR3 is 15 amino acids long. CDR3 nucleotide sequence: TGTGCCAGCAGTCGCACAGGGTCCGGGGCCAACGTCCTGACTTTC. It codes for CASSRTGSGANVLTF.

The rearrangement links TRBV4-3 to TRBJ2-1; 8 bases align to TRBD2. This CDR3 is 15 amino acids long. V lost 4 bases and J lost 6; bases outside the gene matches: 8. CDR1 is LGHNA and CDR2 is YSLEER in the germline V gene. The CDR3 region has the DNA TGCGCCAGCAGCCTTTCGTGGAGCGGGAGCAATGAGCAGTTCTTC. Amino acid sequence: CASSLSWSGSNEQFF.